The 32 T cell receptor beta chains below come from one sample, sequenced in a study of kidney transplant recipient with SARS-CoV-2 infection. TCRdb ran MiXCR on the reads and lists one entry per CDR3 protein. The top ten hold less than 8.5% of the sample, which has some 220,000 distinct CDR3 sequences, under 30% seen once. The specimen was a blood sample, collected at baseline and between days 110 and 120 from a kidney transplant recipient. The receptors here all came from a young adult male patient who had COVID-19 and was a kidney transplant recipient. Certain T cells may be donor cells from the graft.

This clonotype was picked up one time. This may be a read error, as it is one base from a much larger clone. The chain links TRBV18 to TRBJ2-1; possible D gene TRBD2, 5 bases. This CDR3 comprises 16 residues. Germline V CDR1 and CDR2: KGHSH, LQKENI. In DNA form, the CDR3 reads TGTGCCAGCTCACCAAAAATCCTAGCCTCCTGCAATGAGCAGTTCTTC. Protein product: CASSPKILASCNEQFF.

This clonotype has ten or more counts. This rearrangement joins TRBV9 to TRBJ1-2; D gene ambiguous. V lost 6 bases, J lost 4 bases, and 22 bases lay in between. The CDR3 is 16 residues long. The germline gives CDR1 SGDLS, CDR2 YYNGEE. The CDR3 sequence is CASKVRYSRKTYGYTF. CDR3 sequence (DNA): TGTGCCAGCAAAGTACGGTACTCAAGAAAGACCTATGGCTACACCTTC.

This clonotype was counted many times. The V call is TRBV9, the J call TRBJ2-3, with TRBD2 matching 8 bases. V trimming: 0 bases; J trimming: 4 bases; junction bases outside the gene matches: 7. The CDR3 covers 16 residues. Germline V gene sequence: CDR1 SGDLS, CDR2 YYNGEE. CDR3: CASSVADGGAADTQYF. CDR3 sequence (DNA): TGTGCCAGCAGCGTAGCAGACGGGGGGGCCGCAGATACGCAGTATTTT.

This clonotype was seen once. A much larger clone is a single base away; this may be a read error. The rearrangement joins TRBV7-6 to TRBJ1-2; D unresolved. Germline CDR1 and CDR2: SGHVS and FNYEAQ. There are 17 residues in the CDR3. With 5 bases removed from V and 4 bases from J, the gap between germline ends came to 23 bases. Here the CDR3 DNA reads TGTGCCAGCAGCCGCGCCCGTAAATCTCGAAAGACCTATGGCTACACCTTC. The encoded protein is CASSRARKSRKTYGYTF. Full variable domain (missing parts from reference TRBV7-6 and TRBJ1-2): GAGVSQSPRYKVTKRGQDVALRCDPISGHVSLYWYRQALGQGPEFLTYFNYEAQQDKSGLPNDRFSAERPEGSISTLTIQRTEQRDSAMYRCASSRARKSRKTYGYTFGSGTRLTVV.

Worth noting for this clonotype: At one end, the junction sequence differs from germline, possibly due to a read error. The rearrangement links TRBV7-9 to TRBJ1-2; D is possibly TRBD1 (6 bases). The length of the CDR3 is 15 residues. The germline V gene encodes CDR1 SEHNR and CDR2 FQNEAQ (reference sequence). The CDR3 loop is CASSLVPYGQHGYAF. In DNA form, the CDR3 reads TGTGCCAGCAGCTTAGTACCCTACGGACAGCATGGCTACGCCTTC.

This sequence joins TRBV6-9 and TRBJ1-2; unclear D gene. Germline loops: CDR1 MNHGY, CDR2 SVAAGI. The CDR3 is 17 residues long. Trimming removed 4 bases from V and 4 bases from J, with 22 bases in between. CDR3 sequence: CASSWESPYGKTYGYTF. As DNA, the CDR3 is TGTGCCAGCAGTTGGGAATCGCCTTACGGAAAGACCTATGGCTACACCTTC.

This clonotype was detected only a few times. The chain has TRBV18 and TRBJ2-3; TRBD2 agrees at 14 bases. The CDR3 covers 17 residues. Germline CDR1 is KGHSH and CDR2 is LQKENI. Trimming at V came to 3 bases and at J to 4 bases, leaving 6 bases not matched to a gene. In DNA form, the CDR3 reads TGTGCCAGCTCACCCCTGGGACTAGCGGGGGTGGCAGATACGCAGTATTTT. Translation: CASSPLGLAGVADTQYF.

CDR3 coding DNA: TGCAGTGCTCGCAAGGTGCGGGGGGGTGAGCAGTTCTTC. Its protein product is CSARKVRGGEQFF. The chain uses TRBV20-1 and TRBJ2-1; 9 positions match TRBD2. CDR1 is DFQATT and CDR2 is SNEGSKA in the germline V gene (reference sequence). The CDR3 is made up of 13 amino acids. V lost 5 bases, J lost 9 bases, and 8 bases stayed unmatched.

In this sample, this clonotype turned up many times. The chain combines TRBV24-1 with TRBJ1-2, with unresolved D. The CDR3 runs to 17 residues. Trimming stripped 5 bases from V and 4 bases from J, with 22 bases between. Germline V gives CDR1 KGHDR, CDR2 SFDVKD. The CDR3 sequence is CATSAPSSTRKTYGYTF. The CDR3 region has the DNA TGTGCCACCAGTGCTCCGAGTAGTACCAGAAAGACCTATGGCTACACCTTC.

About this clonotype itself: This may stem from a read error, because a much larger clone lies one nucleotide away. The V gene is TRBV7-2, the J gene TRBJ2-1, with D tentatively TRBD1 or TRBD2 (5 bases each). The J call may be wrong; the DNA end is better matched by TRBJ2-5. This CDR3 has 15 amino acids. Germline V gene data show CDR1 as SGHTA and CDR2 as FQGNSA. CDR3 DNA sequence: TGTGCCAGCAGCTTACCCGGGGCACCCCAAGAGACCCAGTACTTC. Protein sequence: CASSLPGAPQETQYF.

About this clonotype: A much more abundant neighbour one base away suggests this may be a read error. The V gene is TRBV20-1, the J gene TRBJ2-4; 11 nucleotides match TRBD2. The DNA matches TRBJ2-7 better at its end, which makes the J call doubtful. The CDR3 is 16 residues long. In germline, CDR1 is DFQATT, CDR2 SNEGSKA (reference sequence). This CDR3 is CSANLGTSGRNYEQYF. The CDR3 coding sequence is TGCAGTGCTAACCTCGGGACTAGCGGAAGAAACTACGAGCAGTACTTC.

For this clonotype: A single base separates this from a much larger clone, so it may be a read error. The chain is built from TRBV6-1 and TRBJ2-3; TRBD1 is a possible D gene (8 bases). This CDR3 spans 14 amino acids. Germline CDR1 and CDR2: MNHNS and SASEGT. Trimming removed 3 bases from V and 6 bases from J, with 13 bases in between. The CDR3 loop reads CASSEDREGDTQYF. Written as DNA, the CDR3 is TGTGCCAGCAGTGAGGACAGGGAGGGTGATACGCAGTATTTT.

In this sample, this clonotype turned up many times. The chain combines TRBV10-1 with TRBJ1-2; no reliable D call. The CDR3 runs to 17 residues. The germline V gene encodes CDR1 WNHNN and CDR2 SYGVQD (reference sequence). V lost 5 bases and J 4 bases, leaving 23 bases between the germline ends. The CDR3 here is CASSCRVRSRKTYGYTF. CDR3 sequence (DNA): TGCGCCAGCAGTTGTAGAGTAAGATCGCGAAAGACCTATGGCTACACCTTC.

Details on this clonotype: The germline gene is not matched at one end of the junction; a read error may be the cause. V gene TRBV7-9 combines with J gene TRBJ1-2, with a possible D match to TRBD1 (5 bases). Per germline, CDR1 SEHNR and CDR2 FQNEAQ (reference sequence). The CDR3 extends over 14 amino acids. The CDR3 DNA follows: TGTGCCAACAGCTCCACTCCAGGGAACTATGGCTACACCTTC. Amino acid sequence: CANSSTPGNYGYTF.

This chain connects TRBV3-1 to TRBJ2-1; TRBD2 matches at 9 bases. Germline lookup yields CDR1 LGHDT and CDR2 YNNKEL (reference sequence). CDR3 length: 18 residues. The junction had 7 bases not matched to a gene; V was cut back by 0 bases and J by 1 base. CDR3 bases: TGTGCCAGCAGCCAAGATCGTAGCGGGGGACGATCCTACAATGAGCAGTTCTTC. It yields the protein CASSQDRSGGRSYNEQFF.

This clonotype has ten or more counts. This sequence joins TRBV11-3 and TRBJ1-2, with D unclear. This CDR3 has 17 amino acids. V was pared by 4 bases and J by 4 bases, with 22 bases between. CDR1 SGHNT and CDR2 YENEEA come from the germline V gene. DNA for the CDR3: TGTGCCAGCAGCTGCTACTACGATCTCGGAAAGACCTATGGCTACACCTTC. Protein product: CASSCYYDLGKTYGYTF.

About this clonotype itself: A much larger clone sits a single nucleotide away, making a read error possible. The chain is built from TRBV6-6 and TRBJ1-1; 7 nucleotides line up with TRBD1. The CDR3 extends over 15 amino acids. Germline lookup yields CDR1 MNHNY and CDR2 SVGAGI (reference sequence). The CDR3 region has the DNA TGTGCCAGCAGGCCCCAGGACAGGATGAACACTGAAGCTTCCTTT. Protein: CASRPQDRMNTEASF.

This clonotype has only a few counts. This sequence joins TRBV19 and TRBJ2-5, with D possibly being TRBD1 (5 bases). CDR3 size: 14 residues. V gave up 4 bases and J gave up 4 bases, with 13 bases separating them. Germline lookup yields CDR1 LNHDA and CDR2 SQIVND (reference sequence). The CDR3 DNA reads as TGTGCCAGTAGTAACTCACCCCAGGGAGAGACCCAGTACTTC. Translated: CASSNSPQGETQYF.

A note on this clonotype: This may be a read error, as it is one base from a much larger clone. J is TRBJ1-2 and V is TRBV3-1; D gene unclear. Germline V gives CDR1 LGHDT, CDR2 YNNKEL (reference sequence). CDR3 length equals 17 residues. CDR3 amino acids: CANSQNNTLRKTYGYTF. CDR3 DNA: TGTGCCAACAGCCAAAACAACACCCTTCGAAAGACCTATGGCTACACCTTC. The full variable domain, rest sourced from reference TRBV3-1 and TRBJ1-2, is DTAVSQTPKYLVTQMGNDKSIKCEQNLGHDTMYWYKQDSKKFLKIMFSYNNKELIINETVPNRFSPKSPDKAHLNLHINSLELGDSAVYFCANSQNNTLRKTYGYTFGSGTRLTVV.

At least ten counts were recorded for this clonotype. The chain carries TRBV20-1 and TRBJ2-5; TRBD2 aligns across 9 bases. The V gene's germline CDR1 is DFQATT and CDR2 SNEGSKA (reference sequence). J lost 2 bases, V lost 5 bases, and 9 bases had no gene match. The CDR3 sequence is 15 residues long. The CDR3 reads CSAYVSGRSQETQYF. CDR3 DNA sequence: TGCAGTGCTTACGTTAGCGGGAGATCACAAGAGACCCAGTACTTC.

Concerning this clonotype: A far larger clone is just one base off, so this is likely a read error. The rearrangement links TRBV6-5 to TRBJ1-3; D gene unclear. V lost 2 bases and J 8 bases, leaving 10 bases between the germline ends. The CDR3 loop spans 13 amino acids. Looked up from germline, CDR1 is MNHEY and CDR2 is SVGAGI. CDR3 sequence reads: CASSYTQEDTIYF. CDR3 DNA sequence: TGTGCCAGCAGTTACACGCAAGAGGACACCATATATTTT.

The table lists this clonotype with many counts. The V gene is TRBV27, the J gene TRBJ1-6; TRBD1 matches 9 bases. J lost 9 bases, V lost 7 bases, and 16 bases had no gene match. In germline, CDR1 is MNHEY, CDR2 SMNVEV (reference sequence). The CDR3 sequence is 17 residues long. The CDR3 sequence: CASISPDRGKGSSPLHF. The CDR3 DNA is TGTGCCAGCATATCACCCGACAGGGGGAAAGGTAGTTCACCCCTCCACTTT.

About this clonotype itself: A read error is possible here, since a much larger clone lies one base away. The chain carries TRBV6-5 and TRBJ1-5; D is unresolved. Germline V lookup: CDR1 MNHEY, CDR2 SVGAGI. The length of the CDR3 is 13 residues. CDR3 loop: CAGSYWAGQPQHF. The CDR3, as DNA: TGTGCCGGCAGTTATTGGGCCGGCCAGCCCCAGCATTTT.

The chain links TRBV6-5 to TRBJ2-3, with 7 bases matching TRBD2. Germline V gene sequence: CDR1 MNHEY, CDR2 SVGAGI. Unmatched junction bases numbered 14, after V lost 5 bases and J lost 9 bases. This CDR3 comprises 15 residues. The CDR3 bases are TGTGCCAGCAGTGCTTTGGGGGGAGGGGCAATGACGCAGTATTTT. Its translation is CASSALGGGAMTQYF.

This clonotype was counted many times. The chain recombines TRBV7-4 with TRBJ1-2; TRBD1 agrees at 7 bases. The germline gives CDR1 SGHVT, CDR2 SQSDAQ. CDR3 length: 17 residues. V shed 5 bases, J shed 4 bases, and the junction held 16 bases outside the gene matches. The CDR3: CASSRGLSARKTYGYTF. CDR3 in DNA: TGTGCCAGCAGCAGGGGGCTTTCAGCTCGAAAGACCTATGGCTACACCTTC.

On this clonotype itself: A much bigger clone sits one base away, suggesting this may be a read error. The genes are TRBV6-5 and TRBJ2-5; 8 bases are a match to TRBD2. V shed 8 bases and J 3 bases; nucleotides not matched to a gene: 14. Germline loops: CDR1 MNHEY, CDR2 SVGAGI. The CDR3 contains 16 residues. As DNA, the CDR3 is TGTGCCAGCGGCCCCTCGGCTAGCGGGTGGAAAGAGACCCAGTACTTC. Its protein is CASGPSASGWKETQYF.

This clonotype was found many times. CDR3 in amino acids: CASSGDGETQYF. The DNA for the CDR3 is TGTGCCAGCAGCGGGGACGGAGAGACCCAGTACTTC. The chain couples TRBV11-3 to TRBJ2-7; either TRBD1 or TRBD2 may supply D (5 bases each). The tail of the sequence fits TRBJ2-5 better, so the J call may be wrong. CDR1 is SGHNT and CDR2 is YENEEA in the germline V gene. The CDR3 runs to 12 residues.

This clonotype was seen many times. The chain recombines TRBV5-1 with TRBJ2-2; D unclear. This CDR3 comprises 16 residues. Germline V gives CDR1 SGHRS, CDR2 YFSETQ. Trimming left V 4 bases short and J 2 bases short, with 15 bases between. CDR3 sequence: CASSHSSGYNTGELFF. The CDR3 nucleotides read TGCGCCAGCAGCCACAGTAGTGGATATAACACCGGGGAGCTGTTTTTT.

This clonotype was observed at least ten times. The chain has TRBV7-4 and TRBJ1-2; no firm D call. CDR1 is SGHVT, CDR2 SQSDAQ, per germline. V lost 5 bases to trimming and J lost 4 bases, with 23 bases between them. CDR3 length equals 17 residues. In nucleotides, the CDR3 is TGTGCCAGCAGCCTAGATTTTTCAGCTCGAAAGACCTATGGCTACACCTTC. Translating it yields CASSLDFSARKTYGYTF.

This clonotype was detected many times. The CDR3 DNA sequence: TGTGCCAGCAGTTCCCGAATGGAATGTAGAAAGACCTATGGCTACACCTTC. Encoded protein: CASSSRMECRKTYGYTF. The chain uses TRBV6-5 and TRBJ1-2; unclear D gene. Germline CDR1 reads MNHEY; CDR2 reads SVGAGI. CDR3 length: 17 residues. V shed 4 bases and J shed 4 bases, with 22 bases lying between them.

The chain couples TRBV10-1 to TRBJ2-1; 13 bases are a match to TRBD2. V dropped 0 bases and J dropped 9; count of bases not matched to a gene: 8. The CDR3 is made up of 17 amino acids. Germline V gene data show CDR1 as WNHNN and CDR2 as SYGVQD (reference sequence). CDR3 sequence (DNA): TGCGCCAGCAGTGAGTCACGACTAGCGGGAGGTGGGCTTGAGCAGTTCTTC. Translated: CASSESRLAGGGLEQFF.

This clonotype came up many times. The rearrangement links TRBV18 to TRBJ2-4, with D possibly being TRBD2 (6 bases). V lost 3 bases to trimming and J lost 5 bases, with 11 bases between them. This CDR3 is 14 amino acids long. Germline-derived CDR1 and CDR2 are KGHSH and LQKENI. CDR3 nucleotide sequence: TGTGCCAGCTCACCTATGGGGGGTGAAAACATTCAGTACTTC. Protein: CASSPMGGENIQYF.